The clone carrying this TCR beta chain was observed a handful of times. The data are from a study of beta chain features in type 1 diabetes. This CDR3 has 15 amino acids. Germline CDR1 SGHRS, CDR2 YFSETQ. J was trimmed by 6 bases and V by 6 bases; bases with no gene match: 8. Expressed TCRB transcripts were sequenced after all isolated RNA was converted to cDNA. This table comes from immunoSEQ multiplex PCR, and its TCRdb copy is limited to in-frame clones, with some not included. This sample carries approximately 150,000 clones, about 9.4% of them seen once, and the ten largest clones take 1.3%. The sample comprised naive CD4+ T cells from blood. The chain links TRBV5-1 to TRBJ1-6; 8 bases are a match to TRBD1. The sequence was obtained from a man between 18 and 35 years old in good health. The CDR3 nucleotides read TGCGCCAGCACTTCGGGGGACAGGATTAATTCACCCCTCCACTTT. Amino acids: CASTSGDRINSPLHF.